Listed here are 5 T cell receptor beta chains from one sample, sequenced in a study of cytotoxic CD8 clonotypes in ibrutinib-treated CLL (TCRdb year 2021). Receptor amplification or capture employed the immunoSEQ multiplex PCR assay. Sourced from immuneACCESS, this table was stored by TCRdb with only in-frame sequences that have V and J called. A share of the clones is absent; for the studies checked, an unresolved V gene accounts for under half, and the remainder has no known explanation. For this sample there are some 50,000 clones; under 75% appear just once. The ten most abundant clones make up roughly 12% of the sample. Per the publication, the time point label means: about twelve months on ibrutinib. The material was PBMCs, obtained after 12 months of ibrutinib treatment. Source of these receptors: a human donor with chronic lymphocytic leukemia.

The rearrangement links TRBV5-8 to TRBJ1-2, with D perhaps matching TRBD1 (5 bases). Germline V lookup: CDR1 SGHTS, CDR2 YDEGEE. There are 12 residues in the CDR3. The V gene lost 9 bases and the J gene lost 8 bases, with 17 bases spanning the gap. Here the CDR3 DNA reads TGTGCCAACCGGGGGGTTTTTTGGGGCTACACCTTC. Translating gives CANRGVFWGYTF.

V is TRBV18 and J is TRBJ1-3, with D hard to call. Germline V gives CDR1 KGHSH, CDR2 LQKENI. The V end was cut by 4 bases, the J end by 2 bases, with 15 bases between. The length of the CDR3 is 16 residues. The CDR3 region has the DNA TGTGCCAGCTCACACACATACAGCGAACCTGGAAACACCATATATTTT. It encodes CASSHTYSEPGNTIYF.

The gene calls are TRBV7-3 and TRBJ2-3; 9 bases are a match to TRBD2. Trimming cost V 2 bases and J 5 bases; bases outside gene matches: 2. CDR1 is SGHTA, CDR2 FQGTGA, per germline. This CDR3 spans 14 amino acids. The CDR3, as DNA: TGTGCCAGCAGCTTAGGGACTAGCTTAGATACGCAGTATTTT. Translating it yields CASSLGTSLDTQYF.

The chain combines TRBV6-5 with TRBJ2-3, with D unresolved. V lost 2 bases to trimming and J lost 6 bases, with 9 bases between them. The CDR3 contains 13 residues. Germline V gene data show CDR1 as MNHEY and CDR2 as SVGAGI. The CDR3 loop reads CASSYKTWDTQYF. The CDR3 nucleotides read TGTGCCAGCAGTTACAAAACTTGGGATACGCAGTATTTT.

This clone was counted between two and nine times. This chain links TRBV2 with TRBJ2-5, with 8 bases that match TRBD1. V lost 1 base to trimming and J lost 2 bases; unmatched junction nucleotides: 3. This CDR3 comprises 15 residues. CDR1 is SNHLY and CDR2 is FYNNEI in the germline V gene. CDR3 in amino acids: CASSEGQGAQETQYF. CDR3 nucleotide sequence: TGTGCCAGCAGTGAAGGGCAGGGGGCTCAAGAGACCCAGTACTTC.